The 23 T cell receptor beta chains below come from one sample, sequenced in a study of human T cells and chemical hapten exposure. TCRdb fed the RACE reads into MiXCR, producing one record per CDR3 protein. Seen here are about 74,000 distinct CDR3 sequences, approximately 29% observed once, and the top ten hold nearly 9%. Time point described: patch test 1, 2 weeks after DPC sensitization. Treatment specified: therapeutic diphenylcyclopropenone sensitization with weekly scalp DPC. Source: whole blood, taken in connection with sensitization to the hapten diphenylcyclopropenone (DPC). The receptors were gathered from a man between 40 and 49 years old with alopecia areata. Some clones in this sample may be carry-over from other donors' samples.

The chain employs TRBV30 and TRBJ2-7; D gene unclear. In germline, CDR1 is GTSNPN, CDR2 SVGIG (reference sequence). Trimming took off 4 bases at V and 2 bases at J, with 9 bases between the two ends. CDR3 size: 12 residues. As DNA, the CDR3 is TGTGCCTGGAAAAAGGGAACCTACGAGCAGTACTTC. As protein: CAWKKGTYEQYF.

The CDR3 coding sequence is TGTGCCAGTAGTATTATTGGGGTTGGGCGGAATGAGCAGTTCTTC. The encoded protein is CASSIIGVGRNEQFF. The rearrangement links TRBV19 to TRBJ2-1; no definite D call. The CDR3 sequence is 15 residues long. The germline gives CDR1 LNHDA, CDR2 SQIVND (reference sequence). Trimming pared 3 bases from V and 7 bases from J, leaving 16 bases between.

This clonotype showed up just once. V and J are TRBV12-3 or TRBV12-4 and TRBJ2-6; D unclear. This CDR3 is 13 amino acids long. Trimming stripped 4 bases from V and 3 bases from J, with 4 bases between. The CDR3 spells CASSYIGANVLTF. CDR3 nucleotide sequence: TGTGCCAGCAGTTATATTGGGGCCAACGTCCTGACTTTC.

This clonotype was observed a handful of times. This chain uses TRBV25-1 with TRBJ2-7; tentatively, D is TRBD1 (6 bases). The CDR3 totals 13 residues. V was shortened by 6 bases and J by 5 bases, with 14 bases between the two germline ends. In germline, CDR1 is MGHDK, CDR2 SYGVNS. The CDR3 coding sequence is TGTGCCAGCAGCCCCACTAACAGGGACGAGCAGTACTTC. Residues: CASSPTNRDEQYF.

The V call is TRBV7-2, the J call TRBJ2-2, with no clear D. The V gene's germline CDR1 is SGHTA and CDR2 FQGNSA. V was pared by 6 bases and J by 12 bases, with 14 bases between. The CDR3 runs 12 residues. This chain's CDR3 is CASRPKLDQLFF. CDR3 bases: TGTGCCAGCAGGCCAAAATTAGACCAGCTGTTTTTT.

The rearrangement joins TRBV7-9 to TRBJ2-3; perhaps D is TRBD1 or TRBD2 (5 bases each). The CDR3 is 13 residues long. V dropped 5 bases and J dropped 11 bases, with 17 bases sitting between them. Germline assignment: CDR1 SEHNR and CDR2 FQNEAQ (reference sequence). In nucleotides, the CDR3 is TGTGCCAGCAGCCGTGACGGGGCCATTGAGCAGTATTTT. Protein product: CASSRDGAIEQYF. Supplemented by reference TRBV7-9 and TRBJ2-3, the full variable domain reads DTGVSQNPRHKITKRGQNVTFRCDPISEHNRLYWYRQTLGQGPEFLTYFQNEAQLEKSRLLSDRFSAERPKGSFSTLEIQRTEQGDSAMYLCASSRDGAIEQYFGPGTRLTVL.

About this clonotype: One base away lies a much larger clone, so this may be a sequencing read error. The rearrangement links TRBV7-7 to TRBJ2-1, with D perhaps assigned TRBD1 or TRBD2 (5 bases each). CDR1 is SSHAT, CDR2 FNYEAQ, per germline (reference sequence). Trimming shortened V by 5 bases and J by 4 bases, and 18 bases separated the two germline ends. The CDR3 runs to 16 residues. CDR3 region: CASSPTGVGEYNEQFF. CDR3 nucleotide sequence: TGTGCCAGCAGCCCAACGGGCGTGGGGGAGTACAATGAGCAGTTCTTC.

The chain is built from TRBV7-8 and TRBJ1-1; the D is unclear. Germline loops: CDR1 SGHVS, CDR2 FQNEAQ. V shed 1 base and J shed 5 bases, with 17 bases lying between them. The CDR3 is 16 amino acids. The CDR3 protein is CASSLVGGGWETEAFF. CDR3 bases: TGTGCCAGCAGCTTAGTGGGTGGCGGCTGGGAAACTGAAGCTTTCTTT.

This clonotype was seen only a few times. J is TRBJ2-4 and V is TRBV7-2; D is undetermined. Trimming removed 1 base at V and 8 bases at J, with 21 bases between. From germline, CDR1 is SGHTA and CDR2 FQGNSA. The CDR3 is 17 amino acids. The CDR3 nucleotides are TGTGCCAGCAGCTTAGAGTTAGGGCTCGAGACTTTGGACATTCAGTACTTC. Its protein is CASSLELGLETLDIQYF.

This sequence joins TRBV6-2 or TRBV6-3 and TRBJ2-3; D unresolved. This CDR3 is built from 17 residues. Between the trimmed V and J ends, which lost 9 bases and 2 bases, there was a span of 24 bases. Germline V gene data show CDR1 as MNHEY and CDR2 as SVGEGT. In DNA form, the CDR3 reads TGTGCCAGGCAAATAGGCCCGCGTTCGAAATCCACAGATACGCAGTATTTT. It codes for CARQIGPRSKSTDTQYF.

Only a few counts were recorded for this clonotype. The gene calls are TRBV20-1 and TRBJ1-5; 10 bases are a match to TRBD1. V lost 5 bases to trimming and J lost 4 bases; unmatched junction nucleotides: 8. This CDR3 comprises 15 residues. Germline assignment: CDR1 DFQATT and CDR2 SNEGSKA (reference sequence). The CDR3 spells CSAHGQGESNQPQHF. CDR3 sequence (DNA): TGCAGTGCTCACGGACAGGGGGAGAGTAATCAGCCCCAGCATTTT.

This clonotype occurred a few times. The rearrangement uses TRBV14 and TRBJ1-1; TRBD1 matches at 7 bases. The CDR3 is made up of 18 amino acids. From germline, CDR1 is SGHDN and CDR2 FVKESK. Losses at the gene ends were 5 bases for V and 2 bases for J; bases not matched to a gene: 17. CDR3 loop: CASSNRPLITGDNTEAFF. In DNA, the CDR3 is TGTGCCAGCAGCAATCGACCGCTAATCACAGGGGATAACACTGAAGCTTTCTTT.

The chain joins TRBV7-9 to TRBJ2-2, with no clear D. With 5 bases removed from V and 1 base from J, the gap between germline ends came to 5 bases. The CDR3 runs to 13 residues. Germline V gene lookup returns CDR1 SEHNR and CDR2 FQNEAQ (reference sequence). CDR3 loop: CASSQQNTGELFF. In DNA form, the CDR3 reads TGTGCCAGCAGCCAACAGAACACCGGGGAGCTGTTTTTT.

The V and J genes are TRBV6-5 and TRBJ2-5, with TRBD1 matching 11 bases. Germline CDR1 and CDR2: MNHEY and SVGAGI. J gave up 0 bases and V 5 bases, and 5 bases lay outside the gene matches. The CDR3 has 16 amino acids. CDR3: CASSPGQGEHQETQYF. For the CDR3, the DNA is TGTGCCAGCAGTCCGGGACAGGGGGAACACCAAGAGACCCAGTACTTC.

The chain links TRBV20-1 to TRBJ2-1, with D maybe TRBD2 (5 bases). The ends were cut back, 0 bases at V and 0 bases at J, with 9 bases in the middle. Germline CDR1 is DFQATT and CDR2 is SNEGSKA (reference sequence). The CDR3 is 15 residues long. CDR3 sequence reads: CSAREDGLSYNEQFF. The CDR3 coding sequence is TGCAGTGCTAGAGAAGATGGACTCTCCTACAATGAGCAGTTCTTC.

The chain employs TRBV2 and TRBJ1-5; D unclear. Germline CDR1 SNHLY, CDR2 FYNNEI. V dropped 3 bases and J dropped 2 bases, with 8 bases sitting between them. The CDR3 is 14 amino acids. CDR3 nucleotide sequence: TGTGCCAGCAGTGAGATGTTGGGCAATCAGCCCCAGCATTTT. The encoded protein is CASSEMLGNQPQHF. Variable domain in full (rest from reference TRBV2 and TRBJ1-5): EPEVTQTPSHQVTQMGQEVILRCVPISNHLYFYWYRQILGQKVEFLVSFYNNEISEKSEIFDDQFSVERPDGSNFTLKIRSTKLEDSAMYFCASSEMLGNQPQHFGDGTRLSIL.

CDR3 loop: CSAWTSGGLYNEQFF. CDR3 sequence (DNA): TGCAGTGCCTGGACTAGCGGGGGGCTCTACAATGAGCAGTTCTTC. The chain employs TRBV20-1 and TRBJ2-1; 14 bases fit TRBD2. CDR3 length: 15 residues. V shed 6 bases and J 3 bases; nucleotides not matched to a gene: 4. Germline V gives CDR1 DFQATT, CDR2 SNEGSKA (reference sequence).

The genes are TRBV12-3 or TRBV12-4 and TRBJ2-3; 7 nucleotides match TRBD2. This CDR3 contains 14 residues. Trimming cost V 5 bases and J 4 bases; bases outside gene matches: 6. Here the CDR3 DNA reads TGTGCCAGCAGTGCTAGACTAGCCTCAGATACGCAGTATTTT. This translates into CASSARLASDTQYF.

In this sample, this clonotype turned up a few times. The chain carries TRBV7-2 and TRBJ2-7; D is ambiguous. The CDR3 is made up of 15 amino acids. The germline V and J ends were trimmed by 1 base and 0 bases, with 10 bases remaining between them. Germline CDR1 is SGHTA and CDR2 is FQGNSA. CDR3 region: CASSLGPLSSYEQYF. For the CDR3, the DNA is TGTGCCAGCAGCTTAGGGCCCCTAAGCTCCTACGAGCAGTACTTC.

This clonotype was observed a handful of times. The rearrangement joins TRBV25-1 to TRBJ2-3; 9 bases line up with TRBD2. Germline values: CDR1 MGHDK, CDR2 SYGVNS. This CDR3 is 16 amino acids long. Losses at the gene ends were 3 bases for V and 1 base for J; bases not matched to a gene: 5. The CDR3 DNA follows: TGTGCCAGCAGTGATCAATTAGCGGGGGGCACAGATACGCAGTATTTT. Its protein is CASSDQLAGGTDTQYF.

This clonotype was observed at least ten times. This chain uses TRBV12-3 or TRBV12-4 with TRBJ1-2, with D unclear. Deletions cut 3 bases from V and 4 bases from J, with 9 bases between. The CDR3 spans 13 residues. CDR3 sequence (DNA): TGTGCCAGCAGTTTGGACCGTGGCTATGGCTACACCTTC. Its translation: CASSLDRGYGYTF.

The J gene is TRBJ1-2, the V gene TRBV4-1; possible D gene TRBD1, 6 bases. V was shortened by 4 bases and J by 7 bases, with 22 bases between the two germline ends. The CDR3 runs to 16 residues. Germline CDR1 reads MGHRA; CDR2 reads YSYEKL. CDR3 DNA: TGCGCCAGCAGCCCCACCGTAGGTCAGGGGCCCATTGGCTACACCTTC. Translation gives CASSPTVGQGPIGYTF.

The chain recombines TRBV7-9 with TRBJ1-1, with a possible D match to TRBD1 (5 bases). Germline V gene lookup returns CDR1 SEHNR and CDR2 FQNEAQ (reference sequence). V lost 4 bases to trimming and J lost 5 bases, with 14 bases between them. CDR3 length: 14 residues. Here the CDR3 DNA reads TGTGCCAGCAGCTCTACAGGTCGTGGGACTGAAGCTTTCTTT. It is translated as CASSSTGRGTEAFF.